This T cell receptor (beta chain) was identified in a study of blood T cell repertoires in COVID-19 (dated by TCRdb to 2020 to 2021). Describing the broader study: Collaborator samples came from the United States, Italy and Spain and covered acute and convalescent phases of COVID-19. The prospective study material was composed of cDNA or gDNA derived from T cells, B-cell-depleted T cells, or PBMCs. Deeply sampled blood TCRbeta repertoires from subjects exposed to, actively infected with, or recovered from COVID-19 were included in the dataset. The repertoires were released in a freely available public database intended as a resource for research on the immune response to SARS-CoV-2. The samples were drawn from the first 160 participants of the ongoing ImmuneRACE study and from roughly 1,300 subjects provided by 6 global collaborators. A de-identified subject ID, COVID-19 status, age in years and sex were almost always included in the sample metadata. HLA class I and class II types, where available, came from metadata supplied by the sample provider rather than from assay-based typing.

The immunoSEQ Assay, a bias-controlled multiplex PCR, was used to amplify TCRbeta CDR3 regions from genomic DNA. The authors processed their data as follows. Within the assay, amplification of reference gene primers was used to estimate how many nucleated cells each sample contained. To quantify the absolute abundance of each unique TCRbeta CDR3 rearrangement, sequence reads were collapsed and filtered. For each sample, productive Simpson clonality was calculated as the square root of Simpson's diversity index across productive rearrangements. Held by TCRdb, this immuneACCESS table contains in-frame sequences only and omits some clones. Under half of the omission traces to an unresolved V gene where checked; the cause of the rest is unknown. V, J and clone size are taken as reported in that table, and D and trimming were inferred from the DNA itself. For this sample there are around 25,000 clones; 90% appear just once. The ten largest make up under 2% of the sample.

Each collaborating institution followed its own protocols to collect whole blood in K2EDTA tubes. For TCRbeta analysis, collaborators shipped samples as frozen whole blood, isolated PBMCs, or DNA extracted from either of those sample types. With regard to this clone: The specificity of this receptor is unknown. Base qualities are not at hand, and no much larger clone is one base apart.

On the study overall, not on this receptor specifically: The amount of clinical and demographic metadata varied by source and participant and was provided uncurated.

Including the terminal cysteine and phenylalanine, the CDR3 comprises 17 residues. Of all the DNA, just the CDR3 is kept, 51 bases in frame from base 1. For CDR1 and CDR2, the germline V gene lists SGDLS and YYNGEE. Here V drops 4 bases and J drops 8 bases, and the junction holds 15 bases not matched to any gene. This sequence uses TRBV9 and TRBJ2-1, and TRBD2 matches 10 of the central bases. The sample consisted of peripheral blood. This receptor was taken from an older woman with active COVID-19. The CDR3 protein is CASSPPDGSGRAHEQFF. The DNA is TGTGCCAGCAGCCCCCCCGATGGGAGCGGGAGGGCTCATGAGCAGTTCTTC.